The clone carrying this T cell receptor beta chain was detected ten times or more. What it binds is unknown. The data were taken from a study of metastatic and nonmetastatic thyroid tumors. Study at large: Both malignant and benign thyroid patients supplied peripheral blood and tumor or nodule tissue samples, across which the repertoires of these patients were then compared.

Losses at the gene ends were 5 bases for V and 7 bases for J; bases not matched to a gene: 18. The CDR3 is made up of 18 amino acids. From germline, CDR1 is MDHEN and CDR2 SYDVKM. Thyroid surgery was performed in patients who had received no treatment beforehand. Authors' analysis steps: The study's classifier, a distant-metastasis tool for papillary thyroid cancer, was built using CDR3 differences across clinicopathological groups. Via MiXCR, TCRdb re-called the PCR reads. Here the V and J calls rest on TCRdb's processing, not on the authors' analysis. The sample lists 30,000 to 35,000 clones, approximately 17% occurring once. Whole-study results and caveats: In blood and tumor, TCR beta diversity was reportedly significantly higher in malignant thyroid tumors than in benign nodules.

J is TRBJ2-1 and V is TRBV28; 9 bases map to TRBD1. Sequenced input: blood. The TCR sequence derives from a female donor with papillary thyroid cancer or a benign thyroid nodule (not recorded which). Some clones in this sample may be carry-over from other donors' samples. The CDR3 DNA is TGTGCCAGCAGTGTTTTAAAACGGGGGACAGGGAATTCAAATGAGCAGTTCTTC. Its translation: CASSVLKRGTGNSNEQFF.